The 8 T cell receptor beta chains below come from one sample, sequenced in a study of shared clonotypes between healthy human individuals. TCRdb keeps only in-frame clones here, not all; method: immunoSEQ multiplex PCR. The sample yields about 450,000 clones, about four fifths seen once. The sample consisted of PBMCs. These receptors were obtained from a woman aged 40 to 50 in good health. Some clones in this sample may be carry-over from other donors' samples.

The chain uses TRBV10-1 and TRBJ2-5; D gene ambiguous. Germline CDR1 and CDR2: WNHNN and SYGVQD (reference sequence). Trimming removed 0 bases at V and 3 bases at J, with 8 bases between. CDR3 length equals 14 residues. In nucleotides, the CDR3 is TGCGCCAGCAGTGAGTCGCCTGGGAAAGAGACCCAGTACTTC. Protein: CASSESPGKETQYF.

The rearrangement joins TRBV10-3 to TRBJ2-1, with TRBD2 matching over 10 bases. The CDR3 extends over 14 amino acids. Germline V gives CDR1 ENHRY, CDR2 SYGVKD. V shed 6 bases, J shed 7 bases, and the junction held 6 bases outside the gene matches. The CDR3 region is CAIRASGSNNEQFF. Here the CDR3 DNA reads TGTGCCATCAGGGCTAGCGGGAGTAATAATGAGCAGTTCTTC.

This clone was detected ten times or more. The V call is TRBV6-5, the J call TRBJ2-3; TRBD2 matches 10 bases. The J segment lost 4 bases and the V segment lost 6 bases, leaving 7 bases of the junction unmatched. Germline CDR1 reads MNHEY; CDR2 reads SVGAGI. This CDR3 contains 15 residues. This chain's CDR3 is CASRHSGRSPDTQYF. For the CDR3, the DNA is TGTGCCAGCAGACATAGCGGGAGGTCCCCAGATACGCAGTATTTT.

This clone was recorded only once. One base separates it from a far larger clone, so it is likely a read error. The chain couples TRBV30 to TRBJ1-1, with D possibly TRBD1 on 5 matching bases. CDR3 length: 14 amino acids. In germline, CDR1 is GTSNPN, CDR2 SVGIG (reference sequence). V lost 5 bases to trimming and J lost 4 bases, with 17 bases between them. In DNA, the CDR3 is TGTGCCTGGGGGGACTCGCCGGCGGGCACTGAAGCTTTCTTT. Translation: CAWGDSPAGTEAFF.

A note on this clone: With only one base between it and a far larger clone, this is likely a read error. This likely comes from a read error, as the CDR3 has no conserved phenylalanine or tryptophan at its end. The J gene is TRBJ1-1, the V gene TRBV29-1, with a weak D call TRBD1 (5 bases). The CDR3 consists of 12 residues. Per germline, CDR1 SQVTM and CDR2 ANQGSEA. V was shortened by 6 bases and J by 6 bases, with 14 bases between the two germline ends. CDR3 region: CSVSSGRAEAFL. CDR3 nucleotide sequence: TGCAGCGTGAGTTCAGGGAGAGCTGAAGCTTTCCTT.

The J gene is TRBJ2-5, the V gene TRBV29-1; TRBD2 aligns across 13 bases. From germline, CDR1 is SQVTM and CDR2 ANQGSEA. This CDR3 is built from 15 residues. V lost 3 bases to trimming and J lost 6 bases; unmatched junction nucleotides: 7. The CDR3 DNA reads TGCAGCGTTGATACTAGCGGGAGGGCACAGAAGACCCAGTACTTC. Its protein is CSVDTSGRAQKTQYF.

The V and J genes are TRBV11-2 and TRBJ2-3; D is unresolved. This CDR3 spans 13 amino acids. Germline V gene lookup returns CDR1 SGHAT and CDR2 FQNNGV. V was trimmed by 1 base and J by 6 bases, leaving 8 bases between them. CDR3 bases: TGTGCCAGCAGCTTAGTCGTGGCGGATACGCAGTATTTT. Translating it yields CASSLVVADTQYF.

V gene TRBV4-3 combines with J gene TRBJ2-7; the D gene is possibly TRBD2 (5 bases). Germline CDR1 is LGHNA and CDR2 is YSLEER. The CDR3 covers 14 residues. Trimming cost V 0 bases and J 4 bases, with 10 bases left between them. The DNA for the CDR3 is TGCGCCAGCAGCCAAGATCGTCGGGGATACGAGCAGTACTTC. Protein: CASSQDRRGYEQYF.